This T cell receptor beta chain was captured by sequencing in a study of technical replicates of blood from several donors. Produced via immunoSEQ multiplex PCR; TCRdb's table is partial and in-frame only. The sample includes about 74,000 clones, almost 96% of them seen just once. The V and J ends lost 3 bases and 4 bases respectively, with 7 bases between them. The germline V gene has CDR1 MGHRA and CDR2 YSYEKL. The CDR3 consists of 13 residues. This receptor was taken from a human donor in good health. Sequencing was carried out using T cells isolated from PBMCs. The chain employs TRBV4-1 and TRBJ2-1; D is undetermined. CDR3 DNA sequence: TGCGCCAGCAGCCAGGGCGTATACAATGAGCAGTTCTTC. Translation: CASSQGVYNEQFF.